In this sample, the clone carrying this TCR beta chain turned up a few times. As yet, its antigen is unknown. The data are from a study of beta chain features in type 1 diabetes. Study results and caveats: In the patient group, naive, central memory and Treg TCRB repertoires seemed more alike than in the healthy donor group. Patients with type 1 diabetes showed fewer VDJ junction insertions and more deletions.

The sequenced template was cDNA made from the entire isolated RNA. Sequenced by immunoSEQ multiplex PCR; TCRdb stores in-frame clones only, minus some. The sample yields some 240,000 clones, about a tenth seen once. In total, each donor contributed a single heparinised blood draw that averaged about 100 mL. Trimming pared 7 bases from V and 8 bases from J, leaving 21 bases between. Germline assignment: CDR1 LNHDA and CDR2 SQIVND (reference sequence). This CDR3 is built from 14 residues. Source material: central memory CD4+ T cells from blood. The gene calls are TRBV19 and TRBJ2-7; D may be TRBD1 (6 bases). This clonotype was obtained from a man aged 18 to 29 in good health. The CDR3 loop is CASTSTGTGDKQYF. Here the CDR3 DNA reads TGTGCCAGTACGAGCACCGGGACCGGGGACAAGCAGTACTTC.